This TCR beta chain was profiled in a study of PD-L1 blockade in urothelial cancer. Of note for this clone: Its antigen is still unknown.

The protocol was immunoSEQ multiplex PCR, while the TCRdb copy is restricted to in-frame clones and leaves out a portion. The data contain some 56,000 clones, 85% to 90% of them singletons. In germline, CDR1 is MNHEY, CDR2 SMNVEV (reference sequence). The CDR3 is 16 residues long. V was clipped by 5 bases and J by 4 bases; unmatched bases: 8. The time point here: pretreatment peripheral blood. Per-patient samples, pretreatment and on-treatment, numbered 1 to 8. General observations from the study: Tumor-associated clones in the blood of durable-benefit patients grew more at 3 weeks.

The sample consisted of PBMCs, taken around atezolizumab (anti-PD-L1) treatment. This TCR was sampled from a man between 65 and 85 years old with urothelial cancer. V and J are TRBV27 and TRBJ2-5; 12 nucleotides agree with TRBD2. CDR3: CASSPWTSGIGETQYF. As DNA, the CDR3 is TGTGCCAGCAGTCCCTGGACTAGCGGGATTGGAGAGACCCAGTACTTC.